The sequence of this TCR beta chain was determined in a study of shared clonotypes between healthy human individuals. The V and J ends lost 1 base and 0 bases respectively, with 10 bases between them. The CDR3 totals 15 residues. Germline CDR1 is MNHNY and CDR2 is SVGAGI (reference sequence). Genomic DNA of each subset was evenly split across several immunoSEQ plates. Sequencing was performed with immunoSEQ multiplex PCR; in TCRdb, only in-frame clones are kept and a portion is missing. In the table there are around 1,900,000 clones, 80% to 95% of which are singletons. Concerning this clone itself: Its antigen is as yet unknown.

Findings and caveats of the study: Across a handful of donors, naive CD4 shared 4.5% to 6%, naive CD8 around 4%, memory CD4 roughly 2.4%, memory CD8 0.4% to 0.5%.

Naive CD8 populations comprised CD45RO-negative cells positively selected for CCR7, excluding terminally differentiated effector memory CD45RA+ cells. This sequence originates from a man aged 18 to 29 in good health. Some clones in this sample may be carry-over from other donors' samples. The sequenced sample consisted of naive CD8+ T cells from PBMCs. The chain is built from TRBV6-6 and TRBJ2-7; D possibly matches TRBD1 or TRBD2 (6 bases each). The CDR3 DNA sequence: TGTGCCAGCAGTTACTGGAGGGGGACCTCCTACGAGCAGTACTTC. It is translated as CASSYWRGTSYEQYF.